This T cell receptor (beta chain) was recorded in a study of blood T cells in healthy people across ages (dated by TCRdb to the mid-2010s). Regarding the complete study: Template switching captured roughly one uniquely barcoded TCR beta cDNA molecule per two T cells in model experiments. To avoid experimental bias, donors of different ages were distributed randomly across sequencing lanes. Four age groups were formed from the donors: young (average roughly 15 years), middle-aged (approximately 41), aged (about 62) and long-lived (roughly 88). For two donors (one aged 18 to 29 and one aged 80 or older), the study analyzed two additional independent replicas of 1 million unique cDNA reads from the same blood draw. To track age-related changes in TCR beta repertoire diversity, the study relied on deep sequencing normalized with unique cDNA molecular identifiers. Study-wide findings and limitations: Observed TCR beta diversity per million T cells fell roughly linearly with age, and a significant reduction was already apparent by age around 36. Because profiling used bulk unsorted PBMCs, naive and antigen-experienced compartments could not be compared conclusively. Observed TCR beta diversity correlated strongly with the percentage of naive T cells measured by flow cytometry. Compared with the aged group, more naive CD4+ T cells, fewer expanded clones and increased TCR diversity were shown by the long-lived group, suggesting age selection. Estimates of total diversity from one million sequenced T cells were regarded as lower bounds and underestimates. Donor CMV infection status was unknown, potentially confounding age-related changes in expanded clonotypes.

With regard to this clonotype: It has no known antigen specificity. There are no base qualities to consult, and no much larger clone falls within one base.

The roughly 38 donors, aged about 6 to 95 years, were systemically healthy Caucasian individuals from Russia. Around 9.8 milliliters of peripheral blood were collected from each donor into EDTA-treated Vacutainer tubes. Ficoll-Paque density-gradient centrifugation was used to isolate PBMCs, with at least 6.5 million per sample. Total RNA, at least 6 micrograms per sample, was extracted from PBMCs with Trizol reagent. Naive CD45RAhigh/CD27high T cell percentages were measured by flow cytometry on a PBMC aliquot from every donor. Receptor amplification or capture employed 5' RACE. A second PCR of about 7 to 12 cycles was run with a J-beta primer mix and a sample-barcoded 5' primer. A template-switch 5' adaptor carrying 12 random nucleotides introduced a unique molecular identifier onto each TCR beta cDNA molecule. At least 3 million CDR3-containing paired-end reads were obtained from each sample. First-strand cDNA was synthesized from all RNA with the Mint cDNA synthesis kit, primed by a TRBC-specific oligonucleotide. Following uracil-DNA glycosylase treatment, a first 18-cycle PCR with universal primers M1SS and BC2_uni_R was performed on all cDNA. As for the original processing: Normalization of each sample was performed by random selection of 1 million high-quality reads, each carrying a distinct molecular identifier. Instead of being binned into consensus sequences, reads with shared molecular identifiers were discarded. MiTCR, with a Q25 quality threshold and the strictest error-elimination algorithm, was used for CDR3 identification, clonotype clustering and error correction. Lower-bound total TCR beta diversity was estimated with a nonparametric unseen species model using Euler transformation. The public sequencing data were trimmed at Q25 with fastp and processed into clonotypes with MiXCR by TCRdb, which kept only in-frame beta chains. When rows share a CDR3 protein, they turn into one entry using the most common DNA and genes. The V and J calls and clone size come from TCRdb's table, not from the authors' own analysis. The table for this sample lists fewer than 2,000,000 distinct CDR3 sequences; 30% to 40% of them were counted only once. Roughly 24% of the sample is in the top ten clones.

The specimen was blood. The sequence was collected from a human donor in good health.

The base sequence is TGTGCCAGCAGCCCCCAGGGCGGAACATCCTACGAGCAGTACTTC. The encoded protein is CASSPQGGTSYEQYF. Rearrangement joined TRBV7-9 to TRBJ2-7; the D region possibly corresponds to TRBD1 (5 bases align). The germline V gene (reference sequence) specifies SEHNR as CDR1 and FQNEAQ as CDR2. V is shortened by 5 bases, J by 1 base, and the region joining them spans 15 bases. From the cysteine through the phenylalanine, the CDR3 covers 15 amino acids. Only CDR3 DNA remains: 45 bases, in frame from the first base.